This T cell receptor (beta chain) is from a study of T-cell memory formation after mild COVID-19. General observations from the study: Contracting CD4+ clones were located mainly in CM and EM, and CD8+ clones in EMRA.

UMIs and sample barcodes were carried by the TCR alpha and TCR beta cDNA libraries that 5'RACE produced using constant-segment primers. MiXCR, applied by TCRdb to the 5' RACE reads, yields one record per CDR3 protein. The sample records hundreds of thousands of distinct CDR3 sequences, 15% to 20% being singletons. The V gene end was trimmed by 5 bases and the J gene end by 5 bases; junction bases not matched to a gene: 7. This CDR3 contains 15 residues. Germline values: CDR1 SGHRS, CDR2 YFSETQ. This clonotype was detected only a few times. What it binds is unknown. Specimen: PBMCs or a T cell subset sorted from them (not recorded which). The TCR sequence derives from an adult woman who had mild COVID-19 (a few samples of this study predate the infection). Cell type and time point are not known. The gene calls are TRBV5-1 and TRBJ2-1, with 10 bases aligning to TRBD2. CDR3 in amino acids: CASRSAGGVHNEQFF. The CDR3 DNA reads as TGCGCCAGCAGATCAGCGGGAGGGGTCCACAATGAGCAGTTCTTC.